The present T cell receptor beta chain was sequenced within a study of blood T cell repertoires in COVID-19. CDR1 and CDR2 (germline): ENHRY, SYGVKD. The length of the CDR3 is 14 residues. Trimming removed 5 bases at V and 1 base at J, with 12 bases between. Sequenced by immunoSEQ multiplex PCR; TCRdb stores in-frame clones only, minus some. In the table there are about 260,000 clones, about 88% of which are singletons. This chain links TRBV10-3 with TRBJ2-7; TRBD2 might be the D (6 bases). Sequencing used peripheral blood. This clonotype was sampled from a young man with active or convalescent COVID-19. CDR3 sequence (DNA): TGTGCCATCAGTCGGGACTTCCCATCCTACGAGCAGTACTTC. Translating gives CAISRDFPSYEQYF.